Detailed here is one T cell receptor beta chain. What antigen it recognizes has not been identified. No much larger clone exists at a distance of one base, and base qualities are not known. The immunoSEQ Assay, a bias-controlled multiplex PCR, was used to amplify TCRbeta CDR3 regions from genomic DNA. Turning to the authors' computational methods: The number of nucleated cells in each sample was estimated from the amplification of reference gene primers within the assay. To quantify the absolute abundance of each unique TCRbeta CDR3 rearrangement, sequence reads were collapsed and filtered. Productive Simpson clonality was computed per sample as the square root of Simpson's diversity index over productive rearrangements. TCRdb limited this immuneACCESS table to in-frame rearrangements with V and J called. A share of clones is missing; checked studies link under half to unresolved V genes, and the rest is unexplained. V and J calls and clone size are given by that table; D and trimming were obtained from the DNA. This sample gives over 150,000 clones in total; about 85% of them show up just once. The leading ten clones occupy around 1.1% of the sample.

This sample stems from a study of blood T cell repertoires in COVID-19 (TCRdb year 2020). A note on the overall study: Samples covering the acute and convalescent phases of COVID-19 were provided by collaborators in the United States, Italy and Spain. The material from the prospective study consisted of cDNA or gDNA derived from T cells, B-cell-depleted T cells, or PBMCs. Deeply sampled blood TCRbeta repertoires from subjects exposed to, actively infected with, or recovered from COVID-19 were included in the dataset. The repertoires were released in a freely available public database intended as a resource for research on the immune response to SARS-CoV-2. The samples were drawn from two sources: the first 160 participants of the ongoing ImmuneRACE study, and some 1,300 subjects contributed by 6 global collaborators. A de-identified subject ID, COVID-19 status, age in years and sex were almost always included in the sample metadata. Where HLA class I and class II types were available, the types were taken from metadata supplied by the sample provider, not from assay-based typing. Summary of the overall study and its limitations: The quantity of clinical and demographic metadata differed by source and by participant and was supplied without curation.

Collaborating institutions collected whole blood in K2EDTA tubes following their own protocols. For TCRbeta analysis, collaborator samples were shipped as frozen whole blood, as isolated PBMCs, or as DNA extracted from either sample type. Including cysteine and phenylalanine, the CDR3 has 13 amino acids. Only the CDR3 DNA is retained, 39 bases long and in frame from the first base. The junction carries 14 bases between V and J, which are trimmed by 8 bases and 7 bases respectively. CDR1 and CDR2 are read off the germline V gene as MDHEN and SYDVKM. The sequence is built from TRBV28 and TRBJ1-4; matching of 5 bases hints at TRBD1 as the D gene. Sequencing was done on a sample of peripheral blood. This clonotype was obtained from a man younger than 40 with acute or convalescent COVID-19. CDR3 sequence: CASGQGVGEKLFF. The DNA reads TGTGCCAGCGGGCAAGGGGTTGGTGAAAAACTGTTTTTT.